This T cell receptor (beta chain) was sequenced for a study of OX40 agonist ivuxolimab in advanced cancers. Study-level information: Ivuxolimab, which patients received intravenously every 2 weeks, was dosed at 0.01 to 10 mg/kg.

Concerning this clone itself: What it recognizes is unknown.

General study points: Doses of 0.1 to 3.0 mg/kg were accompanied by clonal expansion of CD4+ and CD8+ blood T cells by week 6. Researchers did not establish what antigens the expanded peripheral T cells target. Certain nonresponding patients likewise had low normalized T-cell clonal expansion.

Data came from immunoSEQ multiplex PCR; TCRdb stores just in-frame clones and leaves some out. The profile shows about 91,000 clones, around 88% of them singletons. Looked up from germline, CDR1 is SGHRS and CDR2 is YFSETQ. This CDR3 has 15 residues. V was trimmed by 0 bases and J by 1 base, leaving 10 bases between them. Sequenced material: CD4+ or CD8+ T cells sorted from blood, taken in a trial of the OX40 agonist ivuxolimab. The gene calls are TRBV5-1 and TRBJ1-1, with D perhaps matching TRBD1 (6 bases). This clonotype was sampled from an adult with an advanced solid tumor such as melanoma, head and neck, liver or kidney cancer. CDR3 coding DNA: TGCGCCAGCAGCTTGGAACAGGGTAAGAACACTGAAGCTTTCTTT. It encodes CASSLEQGKNTEAFF.